The rows below give T cell receptor beta chains drawn from one sample of a study of shared clonotypes between healthy human individuals. Assay used: immunoSEQ multiplex PCR; TCRdb lists only in-frame clones, some missing. Here the sample spans roughly 2,000,000 clones, about 94% being singletons. What was sequenced was naive CD8+ T cells from PBMCs. These receptors came from a man aged 18 to 30 in good health. Some clones in this sample may be carry-over from other donors' samples. CDR3s include the opening cysteine and the closing phenylalanine or tryptophan. Each record gives: clone size, CDR3 length, D gene, J gene, V gene, CDR3 DNA, CDR3 protein. D genes are given only for firm matches. Clone size is stated in some rows and not others, as once, few, many or a class when expanded.

abundance: .; len: 12; d_gene: .; j_gene: TRBJ2-7; v_gene: TRBV27; CDR3nt: TGTGCCAGCAGTCCAGGGGGGTCCGAGCAGTACTTC; CDR3aa: CASSPGGSEQYF
abundance: .; len: 16; d_gene: TRBD1; j_gene: TRBJ1-4; v_gene: TRBV7-8; CDR3nt: TGTGCCAGCAGCTTACCCGGGACAGGGGCTAATGAAAAACTGTTTTTT; CDR3aa: CASSLPGTGANEKLFF
abundance: .; len: 13; d_gene: .; j_gene: TRBJ2-7; v_gene: TRBV6-5; CDR3nt: TGTGCCAGCAGTTACGCCAGTACCTACGAGCAGTACTTC; CDR3aa: CASSYASTYEQYF
abundance: .; len: 15; d_gene: TRBD2; j_gene: TRBJ2-2; v_gene: TRBV4-1; CDR3nt: TGCGCCAGCAGTCTAGCGGGAGCCGGGAACGGGGAGCTGTTTTTT; CDR3aa: CASSLAGAGNGELFF
abundance: .; len: 13; d_gene: .; j_gene: TRBJ2-1; v_gene: TRBV4-1; CDR3nt: TGCGCCAGCAGCCAAGAGTCGTCAAATGAGCAGTTCTTC; CDR3aa: CASSQESSNEQFF
abundance: .; len: 11; d_gene: .; j_gene: TRBJ2-7; v_gene: TRBV6-6; CDR3nt: TGTGCCAGCAGTCCTGCAAGCGAGCAGTACTTC; CDR3aa: CASSPASEQYF
abundance: .; len: 12; d_gene: .; j_gene: TRBJ2-7; v_gene: TRBV6-5; CDR3nt: TGTGCCAGCAGGGACCGTAGGAACGAGCAGTACTTC; CDR3aa: CASRDRRNEQYF
abundance: .; len: 16; d_gene: TRBD2; j_gene: TRBJ2-1; v_gene: TRBV11-2; CDR3nt: TGTGCCAGCAGCCTACGGACTAGCGTTGGTTACAATGAGCAGTTCTTC; CDR3aa: CASSLRTSVGYNEQFF
abundance: .; len: 14; d_gene: .; j_gene: TRBJ1-1; v_gene: TRBV11-3; CDR3nt: TGTGCCAGCAGCTTAGGGGGGGCTCACACTGAAGCTTTCTTT; CDR3aa: CASSLGGAHTEAFF
abundance: .; len: 13; d_gene: .; j_gene: TRBJ1-1; v_gene: TRBV16; CDR3nt: TGTGCCAGCAGCCAGGCAGACCTTGAAGTAGCTTTCTTT; CDR3aa: CASSQADLEVAFF
abundance: .; len: 18; d_gene: TRBD2; j_gene: TRBJ2-1; v_gene: TRBV5-8; CDR3nt: TGTGCCAGCAGCCCCGCCGGGACTAGCGGGAGTTTCTACAATGAGCAGTTCTTC; CDR3aa: CASSPAGTSGSFYNEQFF
abundance: .; len: 12; d_gene: .; j_gene: TRBJ1-1; v_gene: TRBV5-1; CDR3nt: TGCGCCAGCAGAGATGGGGGCACTGAAGCTTTCTTT; CDR3aa: CASRDGGTEAFF
abundance: once; len: 14; d_gene: .; j_gene: TRBJ2-1; v_gene: TRBV11-2; CDR3nt: TGTGCCAGCAGCCCCGACCGGACAGACGGTGAGCAGTTCTTC; CDR3aa: CASSPDRTDGEQFF
abundance: .; len: 14; d_gene: .; j_gene: TRBJ2-1; v_gene: TRBV19; CDR3nt: TGTGCCAGTAGTATCTTTGACAGCTACAATGAGCAGTTCTTC; CDR3aa: CASSIFDSYNEQFF
abundance: .; len: 15; d_gene: TRBD2; j_gene: TRBJ2-7; v_gene: TRBV19; CDR3nt: TGTGCCAGTAGTATGCGGACTAGCGGATACTACGAGCAGTACTTC; CDR3aa: CASSMRTSGYYEQYF
abundance: .; len: 17; d_gene: TRBD2; j_gene: TRBJ2-1; v_gene: TRBV19; CDR3nt: TGTGCCAGTAGTATAGATACTAGCGGGAGGGTATACAATGAGCAGTTCTTC; CDR3aa: CASSIDTSGRVYNEQFF
abundance: .; len: 13; d_gene: .; j_gene: TRBJ2-1; v_gene: TRBV9; CDR3nt: TGTGCCAGCAGCCCCTGGGGGGACAATGAGCAGTTCTTC; CDR3aa: CASSPWGDNEQFF